These 28 T cell receptor beta chains came from one sample sequenced in a study of blood T cells in healthy people across ages. PCR was performed a second time for 7 to 11 cycles using a sample-barcoded 5' primer and a J-beta primer mix. A single record per CDR3 protein comes from TCRdb applying MiXCR to the 5' RACE reads. Of some 1.6 million distinct CDR3 sequences in the sample, almost 35% were seen once. The sequenced sample consisted of blood. These receptors all come from a woman aged 25-40 years in good health.

The chain combines TRBV9 with TRBJ1-4, with D perhaps TRBD1 (5 bases). The germline CDR1 and CDR2 sequences are SGDLS and YYNGEE. The CDR3 covers 14 residues. Trimming shortened V by 2 bases and J by 5 bases, and 10 bases separated the two germline ends. The CDR3 DNA follows: TGTGCCAGCAGCGTTGGGCCAGGGAATGAAAAACTGTTTTTT. Translating it yields CASSVGPGNEKLFF.

This clonotype was recorded a few times. The rearrangement joins TRBV14 to TRBJ2-1; the D is unclear. CDR1 is SGHDN and CDR2 is FVKESK in the germline V gene. The V end lost 1 base, the J end lost 1 base, and 8 bases lay between the germline ends. This CDR3 region has 15 residues. The CDR3 loop is CASSQGIPSYNEQFF. CDR3 sequence (DNA): TGTGCCAGCAGCCAAGGTATACCATCCTACAATGAGCAGTTCTTC.

This clonotype turned up a few times. The gene calls are TRBV15 and TRBJ2-5; no definite D call. Germline assignment: CDR1 LNHNV and CDR2 YYDKDF (reference sequence). The V end lost 0 bases, the J end lost 5 bases, and 10 bases lay between the germline ends. This CDR3 is 14 amino acids long. Written as DNA, the CDR3 is TGTGCCACCAGCAGAGATTCGAGACGGGAGACCCAGTACTTC. As protein: CATSRDSRRETQYF.

The chain uses TRBV6-2 or TRBV6-3 and TRBJ2-1, with D perhaps TRBD1 or TRBD2 (6 bases each). V was trimmed by 6 bases and J by 4 bases, leaving 16 bases between them. CDR1 is MNHEY, CDR2 SVGEGT, per germline. CDR3 length equals 15 residues. CDR3 nucleotide sequence: TGTGCCAGCAGCCCAGGGGCGGGGCTATACAATGAGCAGTTCTTC. Protein product: CASSPGAGLYNEQFF.

V is TRBV6-2 or TRBV6-3 and J is TRBJ1-4; 7 nucleotides align to TRBD1. With V trimmed by 9 bases and J by 6 bases, 7 bases remained unmatched. The CDR3 length is 13 residues. Per the germline V gene, CDR1 is MNHEY and CDR2 is SVGEGT. CDR3 sequence: CASSDRPYEKLFF. CDR3 coding DNA: TGTGCCAGTTCGGACAGGCCATATGAAAAACTGTTTTTT.

This clonotype was seen only a few times. The J gene is TRBJ2-7, the V gene TRBV5-1, with 7 bases aligning to TRBD2. J lost 6 bases, V lost 4 bases, and 10 bases had no gene match. CDR3 length equals 14 residues. The germline V gene encodes CDR1 SGHRS and CDR2 YFSETQ. CDR3 sequence reads: CASSHWTSSAEQYF. In DNA, the CDR3 is TGCGCCAGCAGCCACTGGACTAGTTCAGCCGAGCAGTACTTC.

The chain combines TRBV12-3 or TRBV12-4 with TRBJ1-4; D call uncertain. The V end lost 7 bases, the J end lost 0 bases, and 6 bases lay between the germline ends. This CDR3 spans 13 amino acids. CDR3 sequence reads: CASMDTTNEKLFF. The DNA of the CDR3 is TGTGCCAGCATGGATACAACTAATGAAAAACTGTTTTTT.

The chain employs TRBV20-1 and TRBJ1-1; perhaps TRBD1 as D (6 bases). V was cut by 6 bases and J by 0 bases, with 14 bases left in between. The CDR3 length is 14 residues. Germline loops: CDR1 DFQATT, CDR2 SNEGSKA (reference sequence). CDR3 amino acids: CSAPGGGLNTEAFF. CDR3 nucleotide sequence: TGCAGTGCCCCCGGGGGGGGCTTGAACACTGAAGCTTTCTTT.

The chain employs TRBV9 and TRBJ1-2; 10 bases are a match to TRBD1. This CDR3 is 14 amino acids long. V lost 7 bases to trimming and J lost 5 bases; unmatched junction nucleotides: 8. Germline V gene sequence: CDR1 SGDLS, CDR2 YYNGEE. CDR3: CASGPPGQGYGYTF. CDR3 coding DNA: TGTGCCAGCGGACCTCCGGGACAGGGGTATGGCTACACCTTC.

The V gene is TRBV27, the J gene TRBJ2-7, with 13 bases aligning to TRBD2. Trimming at V came to 6 bases and at J to 6 bases, leaving 5 bases not matched to a gene. This CDR3 is built from 14 residues. Germline V CDR1 and CDR2: MNHEY, SMNVEV (reference sequence). The CDR3 bases are TGTGCCAGCAGCCAGGGACTAGCGGGGTTCGAGCAGTACTTC. Amino acids: CASSQGLAGFEQYF.

This clonotype was observed a few times. The chain combines TRBV5-6 with TRBJ2-3; D uncertain. Germline assignment: CDR1 SGHDT and CDR2 YYEEEE. This CDR3 is built from 14 residues. The V end was cut by 0 bases, the J end by 8 bases, with 13 bases between. The CDR3 is CASSLARTEVTQYF. In nucleotides, the CDR3 is TGTGCCAGCAGCTTGGCCCGAACCGAAGTTACGCAGTATTTT.

This clonotype was counted only a few times. This chain joins TRBV12-3 or TRBV12-4 and TRBJ1-6; possible D gene TRBD1, 6 bases. V lost 6 bases to trimming and J lost 4 bases, with 10 bases between them. The CDR3 is 14 amino acids. The CDR3, as DNA: TGTGCCAGCAGACCTGGACAGTATAATTCACCCCTCCACTTT. Its translation: CASRPGQYNSPLHF.

About this clonotype: A much larger clonotype is one base distant, so this may be a read error. This chain joins TRBV20-1 and TRBJ2-7; D is tentatively TRBD1 or TRBD2 (6 bases each). The V and J ends lost 7 bases and 2 bases respectively, with 18 bases between them. The CDR3 extends over 14 amino acids. In germline, CDR1 is DFQATT, CDR2 SNEGSKA (reference sequence). CDR3 sequence (DNA): TGCAGTGGCACCCGTACGGGGGCACCCTACGAGCAGTACGTC. Protein sequence: CSGTRTGAPYEQYV.

This clonotype appeared a few times. This chain uses TRBV6-5 with TRBJ2-1; a possible D gene is TRBD2 (6 bases). Germline V gene sequence: CDR1 MNHEY, CDR2 SVGAGI. The CDR3 has 15 residues. Trimming removed 6 bases from V and 2 bases from J, with 14 bases in between. CDR3 region: CASRSGLEAYNEQFF. For the CDR3, the DNA is TGTGCCAGCAGGTCGGGACTGGAAGCCTACAATGAGCAGTTCTTC.

The chain recombines TRBV5-6 with TRBJ2-7, with D perhaps being TRBD1 or TRBD2 (5 bases each). The V gene lost 4 bases and the J gene lost 3 bases, with 17 bases spanning the gap. The CDR3 contains 15 residues. Germline-derived CDR1 and CDR2 are SGHDT and YYEEEE. CDR3 DNA sequence: TGTGCCAGCAGCGCGACCGGGACGGGATTCTACGAGCAGTACTTC. Translating gives CASSATGTGFYEQYF.

V gene TRBV5-1 combines with J gene TRBJ2-1; D tentatively fits TRBD1 or TRBD2 (6 bases each). CDR3 length: 16 residues. Trimming removed 0 bases from V and 5 bases from J, with 15 bases in between. The germline V gene has CDR1 SGHRS and CDR2 YFSETQ. The CDR3 here is CASSLVPGAGNNEQFF. For the CDR3, the DNA is TGCGCCAGCAGCTTGGTCCCGGGGGCTGGAAACAATGAGCAGTTCTTC.

The chain links TRBV6-5 to TRBJ2-7; the D is unclear. The CDR3 contains 14 residues. The ends were cut back, 0 bases at V and 7 bases at J, with 13 bases in the middle. Germline values: CDR1 MNHEY, CDR2 SVGAGI. The CDR3 sequence is CASSYSNRLREQYF. CDR3 DNA: TGTGCCAGCAGTTACTCGAACAGATTAAGGGAGCAGTACTTC.

This clonotype has a handful of counts. This rearrangement joins TRBV7-6 to TRBJ2-5; 11 bases match TRBD2. Germline V gene lookup returns CDR1 SGHVS and CDR2 FNYEAQ. The junction had 3 bases not matched to a gene; V was cut back by 0 bases and J by 0 bases. The CDR3 consists of 17 residues. The chain's CDR3 is CASSLALAGGNQETQYF. The CDR3 DNA sequence: TGTGCCAGCAGCTTAGCTCTAGCGGGGGGTAACCAAGAGACCCAGTACTTC.

This clonotype was seen repeatedly, ten times or more. The CDR3 nucleotides are TGCGCCAGCAGCCAAGACGAGGGACTAGCGGGGTACGAGCAGTACTTC. Its translation: CASSQDEGLAGYEQYF. This rearrangement joins TRBV4-1 to TRBJ2-7; 13 nucleotides match TRBD2. This CDR3 is 16 amino acids long. V was pared by 0 bases and J by 4 bases, with 3 bases of the junction left unmatched. Germline assignment: CDR1 MGHRA and CDR2 YSYEKL.

The table lists this clonotype with a few counts. The chain employs TRBV20-1 and TRBJ2-1, with D hard to call. The CDR3 extends over 12 amino acids. V lost 4 bases to trimming and J lost 6 bases, with 10 bases between them. The germline V gene encodes CDR1 DFQATT and CDR2 SNEGSKA (reference sequence). For the CDR3, the DNA is TGCAGTGCTACCGACCGTCCCAATGAGCAGTTCTTC. Translation gives CSATDRPNEQFF.

In the case of this clonotype: Germline and junction disagree at one end, which may indicate a read error. The gene calls are TRBV9 and TRBJ2-7; D may be TRBD1 (6 bases). In germline, CDR1 is SGDLS, CDR2 YYNGEE. This CDR3 is 17 amino acids long. The CDR3 nucleotides read TGTGCCAGCAGCGTAGGACAAGGGGGACGGAGCTCCCACGAGCAGTACTTC. It yields the protein CASSVGQGGRSSHEQYF.

V and J are TRBV20-1 and TRBJ2-5; a weak D match, TRBD2 (6 bases). Germline loops: CDR1 DFQATT, CDR2 SNEGSKA (reference sequence). The germline V and J ends were trimmed by 1 base and 2 bases, with 11 bases remaining between them. This CDR3 has 14 residues. CDR3 sequence reads: CSARGLALQETQYF. As DNA, the CDR3 is TGCAGTGCTAGAGGTCTAGCGTTACAAGAGACCCAGTACTTC.

The rearrangement uses TRBV11-1 and TRBJ1-5, with TRBD1 matching over 8 bases. The CDR3 loop spans 15 amino acids. V gave up 5 bases and J gave up 4 bases; unmatched junction bases: 7. Germline assignment: CDR1 SGHAT and CDR2 FQDESV (reference sequence). DNA of the CDR3: TGTGCCAGCAGCCCAGGGACAGGACCAAATCAGCCCCAGCATTTT. Its protein product is CASSPGTGPNQPQHF.

This chain links TRBV2 with TRBJ2-7; 7 bases are a match to TRBD1. V was clipped by 7 bases and J by 0 bases; unmatched bases: 12. CDR3 length: 16 amino acids. Germline V gene lookup returns CDR1 SNHLY and CDR2 FYNNEI. The CDR3 coding sequence is TGTGCCAGCACCCACAGGGGTGCGGAGAGCTCCTACGAGCAGTACTTC. Protein: CASTHRGAESSYEQYF.

A remark on this clonotype: Just one base apart from a much larger clone, this may be a read error. The rearrangement uses TRBV29-1 and TRBJ2-1; D gene unclear. From germline, CDR1 is SQVTM and CDR2 ANQGSEA. The CDR3 contains 12 residues. The CDR3 coding sequence is TGCAGCTCCTCGGACCGTTACAATAAGCAGTTCTTC. As protein: CSSSDRYNKQFF.

This clonotype appeared a few times. The rearrangement joins TRBV9 to TRBJ2-7; 7 positions match TRBD1. Germline CDR1 reads SGDLS; CDR2 reads YYNGEE. Trimming cost V 0 bases and J 11 bases; bases outside gene matches: 14. This CDR3 spans 15 amino acids. CDR3 bases: TGTGCCAGCAGCGTAGAAGGGACAGTATTTCTTGAGGAGTACTTC. As protein: CASSVEGTVFLEEYF.

A few counts support this clonotype. The V call is TRBV7-8, the J call TRBJ2-7, with D possibly matching TRBD1 (6 bases). CDR1 is SGHVS and CDR2 is FQNEAQ in the germline V gene. V lost 1 base and J lost 4, with 14 bases in between. This CDR3 spans 15 amino acids. Here the CDR3 reads CASSLGGKQGYEQYF. The CDR3 region has the DNA TGTGCCAGCAGCTTAGGGGGGAAACAGGGTTACGAGCAGTACTTC.

This clonotype was observed a handful of times. The rearrangement joins TRBV27 to TRBJ2-1; perhaps TRBD1 as D (5 bases). The CDR3 has 13 amino acids. The germline V gene encodes CDR1 MNHEY and CDR2 SMNVEV (reference sequence). Deletions cut 2 bases from V and 15 bases from J, with 17 bases between. The CDR3 loop reads CASSLTGPQGPFF. CDR3 bases: TGTGCCAGCAGTTTAACCGGACCCCAGGGCCCGTTCTTC.